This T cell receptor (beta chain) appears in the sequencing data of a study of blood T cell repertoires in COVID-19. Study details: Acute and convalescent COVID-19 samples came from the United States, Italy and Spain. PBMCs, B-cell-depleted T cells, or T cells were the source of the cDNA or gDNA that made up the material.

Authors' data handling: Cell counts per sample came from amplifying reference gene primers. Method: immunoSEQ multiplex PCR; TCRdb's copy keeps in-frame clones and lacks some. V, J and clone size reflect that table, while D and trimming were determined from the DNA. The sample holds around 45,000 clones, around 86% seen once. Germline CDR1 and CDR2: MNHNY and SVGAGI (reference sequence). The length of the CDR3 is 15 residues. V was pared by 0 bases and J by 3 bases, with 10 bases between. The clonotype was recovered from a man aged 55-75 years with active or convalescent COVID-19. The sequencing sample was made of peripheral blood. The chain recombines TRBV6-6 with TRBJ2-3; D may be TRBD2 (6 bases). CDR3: CASSYSGGATDTQYF. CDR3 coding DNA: TGTGCCAGCAGTTACTCGGGCGGGGCGACAGATACGCAGTATTTT.